This TCR beta chain comes out of a study of T cell responses to AZD1222 COVID-19 vaccine. For this clone: Antigen specificity is unknown.

CDR1 and CDR2 from the germline V gene are SGHRS and YFSETQ. This CDR3 region has 12 residues. V was trimmed by 4 bases and J by 9 bases, leaving 13 bases between them. The data were produced by immunoSEQ multiplex PCR, yet TCRdb's version contains in-frame clones alone and is incomplete. The table lists tens of thousands of clones, around nine tenths of them singletons. Study-level results: There were vaccine-associated CD4 TCRs across spike, dominant at 160-218 and 743-854.

Sequencing used peripheral blood, obtained on day 0 of AZD1222 vaccination. The clonotype originates from an adult in good health. J is TRBJ1-1 and V is TRBV5-1; tentatively, D is TRBD1 (5 bases). CDR3 protein: CASSVGDGKAFF. The CDR3 region has the DNA TGCGCCAGCAGCGTAGGGGACGGAAAAGCTTTCTTT.